This TCR beta chain was observed in a study of radiotherapy plus CTLA-4 blockade in lung cancer. This CDR3 region has 16 residues. The V and J ends lost 4 bases and 3 bases, in that order; junction bases with no gene match: 10. Germline-derived CDR1 and CDR2 are SEHNR and FQNEAQ (reference sequence). This clone was seen repeatedly, ten times or more. Here immunoSEQ multiplex PCR was the method, and the copy in TCRdb shows in-frame clones only, minus some. The profile shows approximately 70,000 clones, 70% to 80% of them singletons. The chain recombines TRBV7-9 with TRBJ2-5, with 8 bases that match TRBD2. Sequences were derived from peripheral blood, sampled from a patient treated with radiotherapy plus ipilimumab. This sequence originates from a human donor with non-small cell lung cancer whose response to radiotherapy plus ipilimumab could not be evaluated. Some clones in this sample may be carry-over from other donors' samples. The CDR3 region has the DNA TGTGCCAGCAGCTCTACCCCCGGGGGGGACGAAGAGACCCAGTACTTC. This codes for CASSSTPGGDEETQYF.